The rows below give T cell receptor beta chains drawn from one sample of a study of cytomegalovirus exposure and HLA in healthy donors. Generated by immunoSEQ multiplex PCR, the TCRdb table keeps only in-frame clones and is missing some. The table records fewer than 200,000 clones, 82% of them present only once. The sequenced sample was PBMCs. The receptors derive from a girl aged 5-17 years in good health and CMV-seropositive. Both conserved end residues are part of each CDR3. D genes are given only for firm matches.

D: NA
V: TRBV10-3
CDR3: CAIRRDTLGVYGYTF

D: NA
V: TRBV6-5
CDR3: CASSPRAASYEQYF

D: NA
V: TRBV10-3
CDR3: CAISESLSNQPQHF

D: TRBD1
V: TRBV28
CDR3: CASSLRGQGAGNEQFF

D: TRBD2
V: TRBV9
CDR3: CASSVASGTGDSYNEQFF

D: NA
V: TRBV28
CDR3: CASSPGHSTHEQYF

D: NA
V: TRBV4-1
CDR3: CASSLIQGVGGRLDTEAFF

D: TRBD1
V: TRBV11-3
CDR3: CASSLGQGTYNEQFF

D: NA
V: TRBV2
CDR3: CASSETLDSFTGELFF

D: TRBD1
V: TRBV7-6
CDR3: CASSLLGGASYEQYF

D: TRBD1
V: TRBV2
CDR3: CASNGQGARTNEKLFF

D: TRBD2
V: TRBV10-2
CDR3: CASSGISGRAYEQYF

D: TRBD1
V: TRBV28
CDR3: CASSLSYRGGAFF

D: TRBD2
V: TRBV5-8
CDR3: CASSTKWTSGRGDTQYF

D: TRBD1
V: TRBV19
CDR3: CASSIGTGIFHSNQPQHF

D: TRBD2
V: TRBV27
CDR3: CASSLRSGRAYEQYF

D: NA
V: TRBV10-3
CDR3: CAISGDRGDTEAFF

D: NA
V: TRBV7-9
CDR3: CASSLGAQETQYF

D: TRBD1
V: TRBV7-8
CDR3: CASRQDRGLYEQYF

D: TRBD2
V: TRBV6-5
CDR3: CASSYSTSGTHEQYF

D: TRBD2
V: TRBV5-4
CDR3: CASSSGTSGSREQFF

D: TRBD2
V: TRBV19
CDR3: CASSHGLAERSTDTQYF

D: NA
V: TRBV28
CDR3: CASSLRGASHEQYF

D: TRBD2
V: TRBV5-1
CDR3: CASSPGTSGGQPYEQYF

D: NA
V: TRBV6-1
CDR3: CASSEAGWREQYF

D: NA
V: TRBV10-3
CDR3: CATNSGETQYF

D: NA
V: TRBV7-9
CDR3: CSSSLGPGYAFSEKLFF

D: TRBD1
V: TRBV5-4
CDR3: CASSLGAGGLQETQYF

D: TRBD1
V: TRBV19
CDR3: CASSIPRQGGVYGYTF

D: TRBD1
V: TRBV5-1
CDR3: CASSKGQGSDEQYF

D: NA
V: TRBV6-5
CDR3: CASSYSRVYEQFF

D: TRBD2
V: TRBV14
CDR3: CASSQDRRWEGNVLTF

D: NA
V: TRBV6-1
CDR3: CASRATPISGELFF

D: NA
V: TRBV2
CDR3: CASREGTRPQHF

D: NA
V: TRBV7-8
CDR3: CASSPLGGTNTEAFF

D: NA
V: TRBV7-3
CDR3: CASSLNINTEAFF

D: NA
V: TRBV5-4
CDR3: CASSWTGNEQFF

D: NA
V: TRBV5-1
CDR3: CASSRDRGGWDTDTQYF

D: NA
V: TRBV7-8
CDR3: CASSTETDTQYF

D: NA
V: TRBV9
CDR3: CASSPRGTQETQYF

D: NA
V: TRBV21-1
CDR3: CASSRDRDTDTQYF

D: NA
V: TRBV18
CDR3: CASSPRGAGANVLTF

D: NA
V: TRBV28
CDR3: CASTIRGKSYEQYF

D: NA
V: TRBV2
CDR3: CASSGLNEQFF

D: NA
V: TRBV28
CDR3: CASSLVRDEQYF

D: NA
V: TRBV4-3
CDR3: CASSQDRQGPTYEQYF

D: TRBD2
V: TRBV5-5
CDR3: CASSSRLAGGTDTQYF

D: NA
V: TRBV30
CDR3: CAWSVQSRGYTF

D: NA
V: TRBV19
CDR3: CASSIEGANTGELFF

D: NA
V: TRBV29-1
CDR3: CSVGTGTNQPQHF

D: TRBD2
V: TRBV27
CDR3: CASSSPGTSGSNEQFF

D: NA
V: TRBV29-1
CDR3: CSVDGGDGSSYEQYF

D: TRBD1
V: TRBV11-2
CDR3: CASRTGETGVAFF

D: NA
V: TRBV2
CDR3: CAREGRTLGASIYYGYTF

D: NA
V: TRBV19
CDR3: CASSIISAKNTGELFF

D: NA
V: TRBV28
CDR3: CASSFDRNYGYTF

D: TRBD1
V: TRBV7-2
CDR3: CASSQTGATAYEQYF